This TCR beta chain comes out of a study of T cell responses to AZD1222 COVID-19 vaccine (TCRdb year 2021). In the study overall: AZD1222 recipients given second doses at about 4 weeks or at about 12 weeks were pooled, since spike-specific TCR depth and breadth were not found to differ between the two schedules. TCR sequencing was performed for about 250 trial participants, of whom about 200 were given two doses of AZD1222 and around 26 were given two doses of MenACWY control vaccine. Enrollment into the trials was organized by age into subgroups of 18-55, 56-69 and 70-plus years, and those subgroups contained roughly 140, 27 and 60 TCR-sequenced participants, respectively. The research as a whole found: Participants were mostly white British and included more females than males, and it was suggested by the authors that clonal diversity may have been underestimated. CD4 TCRs associated with the vaccine covered the entire spike protein, and the dominant responses were in regions 160-218 and 743-854. Reportedly, almost half of the unique spike-specific TCRs recognized epitopes lying outside the regions that are mutated in the B.1.351 and B.1.1.7 variants. No day 14 peak-response samples were available, so repertoires were characterized only after the peak T cell response. In the small 56-69-year group, the increase in depth fell short of significance, most likely because of low power. After two AZD1222 doses, both the breadth and the depth of spike-specific TCRs were significantly higher than at day 0 and than in MenACWY recipients. Conclusions about previously exposed vaccinees were limited because only a handful of AZD1222 recipients were SARS-CoV-2 seropositive at baseline.

Measured from the cysteine to the phenylalanine, the CDR3 is 12 residues long. The DNA shown is the 36-base CDR3, in frame from base 1. V lost 10 bases and J lost 0 bases; the stretch between them is 7 bases long. As regards this clone: Its antigen target is currently unknown. One base away there is no much larger clone; base qualities are not given.

The time point label for this specimen denotes: baseline before first vaccination. Vaccinee samples were obtained from the UK trials COV001 and COV002, which included a single-blind randomized controlled phase 2/3 trial of AZD1222 (ChAdOx1 nCoV-19) in healthy adults. Trial participant PBMC samples were collected at day 0 and day 28 after the second dose for TCRbeta chain sequencing. The CDR3 regions of human TCRbeta chains were analyzed by immunosequencing. On the study's bioinformatics: TCRs in the repertoires were compared against a reference library of SARS-CoV-2-specific TCRs that had been generated with the MIRA antigen-specificity platform. Breadth meant the fraction of unique TCRs that were SARS-CoV-2-associated, whereas depth meant the fraction of total T cells that were SARS-CoV-2-associated. Using the MIRA data, each spike-specific TCR was assigned both to the spike region to which the TCR was reactive and to a CD4 or CD8 class. Log10-transformed breadth and depth values were compared by one-way ANOVA with Sidak's multiple comparisons tests. Imported from immuneACCESS, the table was reduced by TCRdb to in-frame sequences with V and J called. These copies leave out some clones; in studies compared against another copy, an unresolved V gene accounts for under half, and the cause of the remainder is not known. That table gives V, J and clone size, and the DNA gave D and trimming. For this sample the table gives approximately 160,000 clones, of which around 87% were detected only once. The ten biggest clones cover less than 3% of the sample.

This specimen was peripheral blood, taken on day 0 of AZD1222 vaccination. This receptor was obtained from an adult in good health. The sequence is built from TRBV12-3 or TRBV12-4 and TRBJ2-1, with the D gene uncertain. The CDR3 reads CANSRSYNEQFF. The DNA sequence reads TGTGCCAACTCGCGCTCCTACAATGAGCAGTTCTTC.